These 19 T cell receptor beta chains originate from one sample sequenced in a study of T cell responses to AZD1222 COVID-19 vaccine. The assay was immunoSEQ multiplex PCR, and TCRdb's table has in-frame clones only and misses some. The sample has some 130,000 clones; around 90% are singletons. Sample: peripheral blood, taken on day 0 of AZD1222 vaccination. These TCRs come from an adult in good health.

This clone was counted a single time. The chain has TRBV6-5 and TRBJ2-7, with TRBD1 matching over 7 bases. J lost 2 bases, V lost 6 bases, and 7 bases had no gene match. The length of the CDR3 is 14 residues. Germline CDR1 reads MNHEY; CDR2 reads SVGAGI. The CDR3 is CASSVTGLPYEQYF. The CDR3 coding sequence is TGTGCCAGCAGCGTGACAGGGCTGCCCTACGAGCAGTACTTC.

J is TRBJ1-2 and V is TRBV6-1, with D perhaps TRBD1 (5 bases). Trimming shortened V by 1 base and J by 3 bases, and 18 bases separated the two germline ends. The CDR3 has 17 residues. The germline CDR1 and CDR2 sequences are MNHNS and SASEGT. CDR3 nucleotide sequence: TGTGCCAGCAGTGAAGTGCCAGGGACCCTAGGGGACTATGGCTACACCTTC. Its translation is CASSEVPGTLGDYGYTF.

The chain employs TRBV30 and TRBJ1-3, with 9 bases that match TRBD1. The trim removed 4 bases at V and 8 bases at J, leaving 3 bases unmatched. Germline CDR1 is GTSNPN and CDR2 is SVGIG (reference sequence). This CDR3 has 12 amino acids. CDR3 loop: CAWKDRGYTIYF. The CDR3, as DNA: TGTGCCTGGAAGGACAGGGGATACACCATATATTTT.

The chain employs TRBV7-2 and TRBJ2-7, with D possibly matching TRBD2 (6 bases). The CDR3 contains 14 residues. The V and J ends lost 5 bases and 6 bases respectively, with 17 bases between them. In germline, CDR1 is SGHTA, CDR2 FQGNSA. The CDR3 protein is CASSLNREPGEQYF. CDR3 nucleotides: TGTGCCAGCAGCCTCAACCGGGAGCCGGGCGAGCAGTACTTC.

The gene calls are TRBV3-1 (or the pseudogene TRBV3-2) and TRBJ2-7; 8 nucleotides align to TRBD2. Germline-derived CDR1 and CDR2 are LGHDT and YNNKEL (reference sequence). The V and J ends lost 5 bases and 3 bases, in that order; junction bases with no gene match: 6. There are 14 residues in the CDR3. The CDR3 reads CASSDWRGDYEQYF. The CDR3, as DNA: TGTGCCAGCAGCGACTGGCGGGGGGACTACGAGCAGTACTTC.

The chain recombines TRBV5-1 with TRBJ2-7; 11 positions agree with TRBD2. Germline CDR1 and CDR2: SGHRS and YFSETQ. V shed 5 bases and J 5 bases; nucleotides not matched to a gene: 9. This CDR3 contains 15 residues. For the CDR3, the DNA is TGCGCCAGCAGTCCCCGACTAGCGGGATCCCACGAGCAGTACTTC. It yields the protein CASSPRLAGSHEQYF.

The V gene is TRBV20-1, the J gene TRBJ2-3, with a weak D call TRBD1 (5 bases). Deletions cut 8 bases from V and 5 bases from J, with 8 bases between. Germline lookup yields CDR1 DFQATT and CDR2 SNEGSKA (reference sequence). This CDR3 has 10 amino acids. CDR3 sequence: CSPQGDTQYF. The CDR3, as DNA: TGCAGTCCCCAGGGAGATACGCAGTATTTT.

The chain employs TRBV3-1 (or the pseudogene TRBV3-2) and TRBJ2-7; D might be TRBD2 (5 bases). Trimming removed 2 bases from V and 1 base from J, with 9 bases in between. This CDR3 has 14 amino acids. Germline values: CDR1 LGHDT, CDR2 YNNKEL (reference sequence). Written as DNA, the CDR3 is TGTGCCAGCAGCCAAACTAGTCAGTCCTACGAGCAGTACTTC. As protein: CASSQTSQSYEQYF.

This rearrangement joins TRBV28 to TRBJ1-5; no clear D. Per the germline V gene, CDR1 is MDHEN and CDR2 is SYDVKM. The CDR3 totals 16 residues. Trimming took 2 bases from V and 5 from J, leaving 16 bases between them. CDR3 sequence reads: CASSLLVGGQDQPQHF. The CDR3 nucleotides are TGTGCCAGCAGTTTACTGGTTGGCGGTCAGGATCAGCCCCAGCATTTT.

The V gene is TRBV7-8, the J gene TRBJ2-7; D tentatively fits TRBD1 or TRBD2 (5 bases each). CDR3 size: 15 residues. The germline V and J ends were trimmed by 5 bases and 0 bases, with 14 bases remaining between them. Germline CDR1 SGHVS, CDR2 FQNEAQ. The CDR3 loop reads CASSVTGTPSYEQYF. For the CDR3, the DNA is TGTGCCAGCAGCGTAACCGGGACCCCCTCCTACGAGCAGTACTTC.

The CDR3 DNA sequence: TGTGCCACCAGTGTAAAAGACCAGCAGTACTTC. Protein sequence: CATSVKDQQYF. V is TRBV24-1 and J is TRBJ2-7; no clear D. The CDR3 contains 11 residues. Trimming took 5 bases from V and 8 from J, leaving 9 bases between them. CDR1 and CDR2 from the germline V gene are KGHDR and SFDVKD.

The chain links TRBV6-5 to TRBJ2-1, with D unresolved. The V end was cut by 8 bases, the J end by 4 bases, with 18 bases between. The length of the CDR3 is 15 residues. Germline loops: CDR1 MNHEY, CDR2 SVGAGI. This CDR3 reads CASGIGRPTYNEQFF. Here the CDR3 DNA reads TGTGCCAGCGGGATCGGCAGACCCACGTACAATGAGCAGTTCTTC.

The V and J genes are TRBV6-6 and TRBJ1-2; 9 positions match TRBD1. The germline CDR1 and CDR2 sequences are MNHNY and SVGAGI (reference sequence). The CDR3 extends over 14 amino acids. V gave up 8 bases and J gave up 5 bases; unmatched junction bases: 9. CDR3 coding DNA: TGTGCCAGCCTTTTAGACGGGACAGGGTATGGCTACACCTTC. Amino acids: CASLLDGTGYGYTF.

The chain couples TRBV6-1 to TRBJ1-1; weak D call: TRBD1 (5 bases). CDR1 and CDR2 (germline): MNHNS, SASEGT. The CDR3 has 13 residues. V lost 9 bases to trimming and J lost 11 bases, with 22 bases between them. CDR3 bases: TGTGCCAGTCGCCTCGGGACTCCCCTTTCCGCTTTCTTT. This translates into CASRLGTPLSAFF.

The chain links TRBV30 to TRBJ1-1; 7 bases match TRBD1. The CDR3 runs 15 residues. In germline, CDR1 is GTSNPN, CDR2 SVGIG (reference sequence). V shed 3 bases, J shed 5 bases, and the junction held 12 bases outside the gene matches. The CDR3 region is CAWRPTNRGWTEAFF. Here the CDR3 DNA reads TGTGCCTGGAGGCCTACCAACAGGGGATGGACTGAAGCTTTCTTT.

This clone has more than one count but fewer than ten. The chain carries TRBV5-8 and TRBJ2-7; 8 nucleotides align to TRBD1. The CDR3 totals 15 residues. With 1 base clipped from V and 5 bases from J, the junction kept 8 bases outside the gene matches. Germline V lookup: CDR1 SGHTS, CDR2 YDEGEE. CDR3 region: CASSLLGRGLNEQYF. Written as DNA, the CDR3 is TGTGCCAGCAGCTTGTTGGGCAGGGGGCTTAACGAGCAGTACTTC.

The chain is built from TRBV5-1 and TRBJ2-7; 7 bases align to TRBD2. Germline CDR1 is SGHRS and CDR2 is YFSETQ. The CDR3 loop spans 17 amino acids. The V gene end was trimmed by 3 bases and the J gene end by 6 bases; junction bases not matched to a gene: 18. CDR3 protein: CASSSPRGAGLYLEQYF. The CDR3 coding sequence is TGCGCCAGCAGCTCGCCAAGAGGAGCGGGACTCTATCTCGAGCAGTACTTC.

This chain links TRBV24-1 with TRBJ2-5; the D gene is possibly TRBD2 (5 bases). This CDR3 region has 13 residues. Germline lookup yields CDR1 KGHDR and CDR2 SFDVKD. V lost 9 bases and J lost 4, with 14 bases in between. As DNA, the CDR3 is TGTGCCACCTCTACTAGTCTATCAGAGACCCAGTACTTC. It translates to CATSTSLSETQYF.

The genes are TRBV14 and TRBJ1-1, with D possibly TRBD1 on 5 matching bases. The CDR3 loop spans 18 amino acids. CDR1 and CDR2 (germline): SGHDN, FVKESK. Trimming removed 6 bases from V and 1 base from J, with 24 bases in between. The CDR3 DNA reads as TGTGCCAGCAGGGCGTCGACAGACGCCTACCCGGGGAACACTGAAGCTTTCTTT. It yields the protein CASRASTDAYPGNTEAFF.